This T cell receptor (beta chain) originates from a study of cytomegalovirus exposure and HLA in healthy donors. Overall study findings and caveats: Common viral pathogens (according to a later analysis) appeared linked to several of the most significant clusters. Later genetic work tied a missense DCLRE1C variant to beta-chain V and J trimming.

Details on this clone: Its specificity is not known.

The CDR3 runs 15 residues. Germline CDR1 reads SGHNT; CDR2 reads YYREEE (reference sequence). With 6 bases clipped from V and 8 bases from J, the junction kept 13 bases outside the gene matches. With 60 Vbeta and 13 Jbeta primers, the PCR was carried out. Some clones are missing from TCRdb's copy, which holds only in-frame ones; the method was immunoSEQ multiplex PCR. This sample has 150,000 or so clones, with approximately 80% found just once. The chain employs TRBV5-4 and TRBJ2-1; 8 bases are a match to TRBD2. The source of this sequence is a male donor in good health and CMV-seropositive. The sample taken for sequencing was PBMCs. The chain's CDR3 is CASIRAGERLDEQFF. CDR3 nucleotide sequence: TGTGCCAGCATCCGAGCGGGAGAGCGCCTCGATGAGCAGTTCTTC.